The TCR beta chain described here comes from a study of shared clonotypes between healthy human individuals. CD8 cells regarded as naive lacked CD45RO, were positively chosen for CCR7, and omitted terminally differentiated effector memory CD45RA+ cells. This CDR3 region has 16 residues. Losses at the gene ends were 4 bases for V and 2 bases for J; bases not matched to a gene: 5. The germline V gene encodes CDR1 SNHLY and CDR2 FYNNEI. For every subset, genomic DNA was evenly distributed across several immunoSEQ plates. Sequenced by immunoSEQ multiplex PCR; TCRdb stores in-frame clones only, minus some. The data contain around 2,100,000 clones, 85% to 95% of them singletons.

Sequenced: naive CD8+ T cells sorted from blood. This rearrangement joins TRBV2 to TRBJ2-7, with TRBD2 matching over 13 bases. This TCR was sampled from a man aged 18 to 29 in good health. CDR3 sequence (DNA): TGTGCCAGCAGTGTGGGACTAGCGGGAACGGCCTACGAGCAGTACTTC. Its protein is CASSVGLAGTAYEQYF.